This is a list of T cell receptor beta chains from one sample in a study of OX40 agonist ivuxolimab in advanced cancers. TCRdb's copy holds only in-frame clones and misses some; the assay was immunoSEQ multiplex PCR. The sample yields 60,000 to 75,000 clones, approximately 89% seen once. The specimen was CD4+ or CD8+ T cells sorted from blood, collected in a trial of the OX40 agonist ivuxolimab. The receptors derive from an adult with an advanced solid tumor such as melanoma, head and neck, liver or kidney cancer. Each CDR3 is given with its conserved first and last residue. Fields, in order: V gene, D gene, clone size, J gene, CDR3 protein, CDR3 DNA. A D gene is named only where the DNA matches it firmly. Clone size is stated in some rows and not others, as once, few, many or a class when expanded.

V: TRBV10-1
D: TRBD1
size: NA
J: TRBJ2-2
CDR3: CASSPRTGGTGELFF
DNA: TGCGCCAGCAGTCCGCGGACAGGGGGCACCGGGGAGCTGTTTTTT

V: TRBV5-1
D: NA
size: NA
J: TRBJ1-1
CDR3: CASSSQPLLGDTEAFF
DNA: TGCGCCAGCAGCTCCCAACCCCTTCTGGGGGACACTGAAGCTTTCTTT

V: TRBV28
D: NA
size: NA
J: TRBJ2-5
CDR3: CASSFQGLETQYF
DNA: TGTGCCAGCAGTTTTCAGGGACTGGAGACCCAGTACTTC

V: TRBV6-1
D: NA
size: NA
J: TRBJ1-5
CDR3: CASEGGSNQPQHF
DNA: TGTGCCAGCGAGGGGGGGAGCAATCAGCCCCAGCATTTT

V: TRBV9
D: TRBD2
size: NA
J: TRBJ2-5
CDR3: CASSVREGSGGETQYF
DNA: TGTGCCAGCAGCGTAAGGGAGGGGAGCGGGGGAGAGACCCAGTACTTC

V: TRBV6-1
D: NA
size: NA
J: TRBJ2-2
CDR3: CASSVRGRQNTGELFF
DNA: TGTGCCAGCAGTGTCCGGGGACGGCAGAACACCGGGGAGCTGTTTTTT

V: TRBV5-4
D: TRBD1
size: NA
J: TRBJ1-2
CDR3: CASSWTGGNYGYTF
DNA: TGTGCCAGCAGCTGGACAGGGGGCAACTATGGCTACACCTTC

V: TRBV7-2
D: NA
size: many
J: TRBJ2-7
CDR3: CASSLSRPQGEQYF
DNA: TGTGCCAGCAGCTTATCACGGCCTCAAGGAGAGCAGTACTTC

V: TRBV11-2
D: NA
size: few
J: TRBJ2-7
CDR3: CASRRDYYEQYF
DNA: TGTGCCAGCAGACGAGACTATTACGAGCAGTACTTC

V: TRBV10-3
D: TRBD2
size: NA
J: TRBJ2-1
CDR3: CAISDTETSTGNEQFF
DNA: TGTGCCATCAGTGATACGGAGACTAGCACAGGCAATGAGCAGTTCTTC

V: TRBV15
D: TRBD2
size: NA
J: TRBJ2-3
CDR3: CATSRLAGFTDTQYF
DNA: TGTGCCACCAGCAGACTAGCGGGGTTCACAGATACGCAGTATTTT

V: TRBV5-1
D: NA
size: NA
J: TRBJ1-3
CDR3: CASSQQGSGNTIYF
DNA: TGCGCCAGCAGCCAACAGGGCTCTGGAAACACCATATATTTT

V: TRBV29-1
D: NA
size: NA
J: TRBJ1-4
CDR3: CSVGDTPNEKLFF
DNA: TGCAGCGTGGGGGACACGCCTAATGAAAAACTGTTTTTT

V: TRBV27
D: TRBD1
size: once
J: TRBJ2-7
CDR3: CASSHRDRSEQYF
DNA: TGTGCCAGCAGTCACCGGGACAGGAGCGAGCAGTACTTC

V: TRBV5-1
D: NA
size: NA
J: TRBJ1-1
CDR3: CASRSHTEAFF
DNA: TGCGCCAGCAGGAGTCACACTGAAGCTTTCTTT

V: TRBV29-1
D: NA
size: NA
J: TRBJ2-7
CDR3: CSVAFTRDYEQYF
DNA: TGCAGCGTCGCCTTCACTAGGGACTACGAGCAGTACTTC

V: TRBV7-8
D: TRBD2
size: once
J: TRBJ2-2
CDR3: CASSLVLAGELTGELFF
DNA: TGTGCCAGCAGCTTAGTCCTAGCGGGAGAGCTCACCGGGGAGCTGTTTTTT

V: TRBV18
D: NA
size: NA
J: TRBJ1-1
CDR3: CASSPLGQGNTEAFF
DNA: TGTGCCAGCTCACCCTTGGGGCAGGGTAACACTGAAGCTTTCTTT

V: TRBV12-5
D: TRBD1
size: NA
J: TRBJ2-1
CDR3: CASALKWTGVNEQFF
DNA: TGTGCTAGTGCTTTAAAGTGGACAGGGGTCAACGAGCAGTTCTTC

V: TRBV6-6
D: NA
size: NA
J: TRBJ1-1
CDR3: CASSPQGANTEAFF
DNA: TGTGCCAGCAGCCCTCAAGGAGCGAACACTGAAGCTTTCTTT

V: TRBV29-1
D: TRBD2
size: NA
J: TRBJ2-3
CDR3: CSVSKGLGRDTQYF
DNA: TGCAGCGTTTCGAAGGGACTAGGGAGAGATACGCAGTATTTT

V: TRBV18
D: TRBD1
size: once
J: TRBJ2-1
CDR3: CASSPPTGGYGYEQFF
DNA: TGTGCCAGCTCACCACCCACAGGGGGATATGGTTATGAGCAGTTCTTC

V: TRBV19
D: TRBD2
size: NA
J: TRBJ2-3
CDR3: CASTPTSGAVRTDTQYF
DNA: TGTGCCAGTACCCCGACTAGCGGGGCTGTCCGCACAGATACGCAGTATTTT

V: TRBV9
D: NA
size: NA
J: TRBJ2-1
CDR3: CASSVESAYNEQFF
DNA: TGTGCCAGCAGCGTAGAATCAGCCTACAATGAGCAGTTCTTC

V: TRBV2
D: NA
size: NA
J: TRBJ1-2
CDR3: CASSEEGHYYGYTF
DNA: TGTGCCAGCAGTGAAGAGGGGCACTACTATGGCTACACCTTC

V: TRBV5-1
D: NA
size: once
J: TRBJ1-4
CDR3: CASSLQGNEKLFF
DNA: TGCGCCAGCAGCTTGCAGGGGAATGAAAAACTGTTTTTT

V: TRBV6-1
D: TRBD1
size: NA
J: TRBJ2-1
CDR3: CASSGDRLIYNEQFF
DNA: TGTGCCAGCAGTGGGGACAGGCTTATTTACAATGAGCAGTTCTTC

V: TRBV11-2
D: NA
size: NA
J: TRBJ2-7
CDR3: CASSPIKRSDYEQYF
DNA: TGTGCCAGCAGCCCTATCAAGCGGTCGGACTACGAGCAGTACTTC

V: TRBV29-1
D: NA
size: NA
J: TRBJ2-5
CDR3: CSVVTLILQETQYF
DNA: TGCAGCGTTGTTACCCTTATACTGCAAGAGACCCAGTACTTC

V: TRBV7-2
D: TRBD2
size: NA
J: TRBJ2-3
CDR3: CASSRSMAGGGTDTQYF
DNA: TGTGCCAGCAGCCGATCCATGGCGGGGGGTGGCACAGATACGCAGTATTTT

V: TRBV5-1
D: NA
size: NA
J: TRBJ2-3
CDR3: CASSLAADGDTQYF
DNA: TGCGCCAGCAGCTTAGCTGCAGATGGAGATACGCAGTATTTT

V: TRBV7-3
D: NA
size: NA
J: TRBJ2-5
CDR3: CASSQVRQETQYF
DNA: TGTGCCAGCAGCCAGGTGCGGCAGGAGACCCAGTACTTC

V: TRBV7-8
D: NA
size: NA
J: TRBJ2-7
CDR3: CASSHLESVEQYF
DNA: TGTGCCAGCAGCCACCTAGAATCGGTCGAGCAGTACTTC

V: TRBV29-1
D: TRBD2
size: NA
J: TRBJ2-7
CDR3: CSVRTSGSRRTLLNEQYF
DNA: TGCAGCGTTAGGACTAGCGGGAGTCGACGAACTCTGCTCAACGAGCAGTACTTC

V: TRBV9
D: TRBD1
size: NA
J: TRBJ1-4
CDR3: CASSRTGRGEKLFF
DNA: TGTGCCAGCTCACGGACAGGGAGAGGGGAAAAACTGTTTTTT

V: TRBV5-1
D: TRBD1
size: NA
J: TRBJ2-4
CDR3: CASSRSGTGGNIQYF
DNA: TGCGCCAGCTCCCGATCCGGGACAGGGGGAAACATTCAGTACTTC

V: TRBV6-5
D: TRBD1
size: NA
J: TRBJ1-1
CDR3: CASSPRDRGNTEAFF
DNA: TGTGCCAGCAGTCCTAGGGACAGGGGGAACACTGAAGCTTTCTTT

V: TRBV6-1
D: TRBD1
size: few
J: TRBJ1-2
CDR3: CASSEGRQGRYGYTF
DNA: TGTGCCAGCAGTGAAGGGAGACAGGGACGATATGGCTACACCTTC

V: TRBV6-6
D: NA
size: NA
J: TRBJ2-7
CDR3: CASSTIFDSYEQYF
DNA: TGTGCCAGCAGTACAATTTTCGATTCCTACGAGCAGTACTTC

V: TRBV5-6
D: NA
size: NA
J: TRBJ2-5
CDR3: CASSLYPQETQYF
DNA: TGTGCCAGCAGCTTGTACCCTCAAGAGACCCAGTACTTC

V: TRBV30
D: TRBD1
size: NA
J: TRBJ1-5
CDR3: CAWLARDRGPNQPQHF
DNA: TGTGCCTGGCTCGCCCGGGACAGGGGACCAAATCAGCCCCAGCATTTT

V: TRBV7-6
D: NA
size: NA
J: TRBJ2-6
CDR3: CASSPFGGSGANVLTF
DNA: TGTGCCAGCAGCCCGTTTGGGGGCTCTGGGGCCAACGTCCTGACTTTC

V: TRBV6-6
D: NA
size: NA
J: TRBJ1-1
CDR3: CASSSPFTEAFF
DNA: TGTGCCAGCAGTTCTCCTTTTACTGAAGCTTTCTTT

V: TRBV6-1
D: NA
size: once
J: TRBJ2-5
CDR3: CASSVGSTRSETQYF
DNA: TGTGCCAGCAGTGTTGGCAGCACCCGATCAGAGACCCAGTACTTC

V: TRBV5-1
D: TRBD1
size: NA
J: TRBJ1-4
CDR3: CASSLGQGSSGEKLFF
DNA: TGCGCCAGCAGCTTGGGACAGGGTTCATCGGGTGAAAAACTGTTTTTT

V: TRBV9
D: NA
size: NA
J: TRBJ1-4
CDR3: CASSVGPATNEKLFF
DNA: TGTGCCAGCAGCGTAGGCCCTGCAACTAATGAAAAACTGTTTTTT

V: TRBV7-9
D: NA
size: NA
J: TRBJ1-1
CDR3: CASSLFAGTAFF
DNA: TGTGCCAGCAGCTTATTTGCGGGAACGGCTTTCTTT

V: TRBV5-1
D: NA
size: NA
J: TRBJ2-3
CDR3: CASSLGGTNSDTQYF
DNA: TGCGCCAGCAGCTTGGGTGGGACAAACTCTGATACGCAGTATTTT